This is a list of T cell receptor beta chains from one sample in a study of blood T cell repertoires in COVID-19. Some clones are missing from TCRdb's copy, which holds only in-frame ones; the method was immunoSEQ multiplex PCR. The sample gives about 110,000 clones, under 90% of which show up once; 5.5% to 8.5% is in the top ten. The sequenced sample consisted of peripheral blood. The receptors were sampled from a woman in her 50s with acute or convalescent COVID-19. Both conserved end residues are part of each CDR3. The order of the fields is D gene, clone size, V gene, J gene, CDR3 DNA, CDR3 protein. The D gene is left open where the match is weak. Some rows mark clone size as missing; the rest say once, few, many or name a class of expanded clone.

d_gene: -
abundance: -
v_gene: TRBV19
j_gene: TRBJ1-2
CDR3nt: TGTGCCAGCGGGGGGTATGGCTACACCTTC
CDR3aa: CASGGYGYTF

d_gene: TRBD2
abundance: -
v_gene: TRBV3-1/TRBV3-2
j_gene: TRBJ2-7
CDR3nt: TGTGCCAGCAGCCAAGTGTTAGCGGGGAGCTACGAGCAGTACTTC
CDR3aa: CASSQVLAGSYEQYF

d_gene: -
abundance: few
v_gene: TRBV28
j_gene: TRBJ2-2
CDR3nt: TGTGCCAGCAGTTTAGGAGGGAACACCGGGGAGCTGTTTTTT
CDR3aa: CASSLGGNTGELFF

d_gene: TRBD2
abundance: -
v_gene: TRBV30
j_gene: TRBJ2-3
CDR3nt: TGTGCCTGCAAGCTAGCGGGGGGGGCAGATACGCAGTATTTT
CDR3aa: CACKLAGGADTQYF

d_gene: -
abundance: few
v_gene: TRBV6-5
j_gene: TRBJ1-2
CDR3nt: TGTGCCAGCAGTTCCTTCCCCGGTAGGGAGGTCTATGGCTACACCTTC
CDR3aa: CASSSFPGREVYGYTF

d_gene: -
abundance: -
v_gene: TRBV5-1
j_gene: TRBJ1-3
CDR3nt: TGCGCCAGCAGCTTGTTCTCGAGCTCTGGAAACACCATATATTTT
CDR3aa: CASSLFSSSGNTIYF

d_gene: TRBD2
abundance: -
v_gene: TRBV5-1
j_gene: TRBJ2-3
CDR3nt: TGCGCCAGCAGCTTCGGGACTAGTGGCGCAGATACGCAGTATTTT
CDR3aa: CASSFGTSGADTQYF

d_gene: TRBD2
abundance: few
v_gene: TRBV5-1
j_gene: TRBJ2-1
CDR3nt: TGCGCCAGCAGCTTGGAGTCGAGCGGGGTAAACAATGAGCAGTTCTTC
CDR3aa: CASSLESSGVNNEQFF

d_gene: TRBD1
abundance: once
v_gene: TRBV7-9
j_gene: TRBJ1-1
CDR3nt: TGTGCCAGCAGCTCGCAGGGGGATACTGAAGCTTTCTTT
CDR3aa: CASSSQGDTEAFF

d_gene: -
abundance: -
v_gene: TRBV28
j_gene: TRBJ1-5
CDR3nt: TGTGCCAGCAGTTTATTGCCCCAGGCAGGTGATCAGCCCCAGCATTTT
CDR3aa: CASSLLPQAGDQPQHF

d_gene: -
abundance: -
v_gene: TRBV2
j_gene: TRBJ2-3
CDR3nt: TGTGCCAGCAGTCCCAGAGATACGCAGTATTTT
CDR3aa: CASSPRDTQYF

d_gene: -
abundance: -
v_gene: TRBV10-3
j_gene: TRBJ2-6
CDR3nt: TGTGCCATCAGTGAGGAGGCGGAGTCCTTATCTGGGGCCAACGTCCTGACTTTC
CDR3aa: CAISEEAESLSGANVLTF

d_gene: -
abundance: -
v_gene: TRBV5-6
j_gene: TRBJ1-2
CDR3nt: TGTGCCAGCAGCCCACCGGAGGGGTGGGGTGGCTACACCTTC
CDR3aa: CASSPPEGWGGYTF

d_gene: -
abundance: -
v_gene: TRBV11-1
j_gene: TRBJ1-3
CDR3nt: TGTGTCAGCAGCATCGACAGGGGAAACACCATATATTTT
CDR3aa: CVSSIDRGNTIYF

d_gene: -
abundance: -
v_gene: TRBV18
j_gene: TRBJ2-7
CDR3nt: TGTGCCAGCAGAAGGGACACGAGCTCCTACGAGCAGTACTTC
CDR3aa: CASRRDTSSYEQYF

d_gene: TRBD1
abundance: -
v_gene: TRBV28
j_gene: TRBJ1-2
CDR3nt: TGTGCCAGCAGTTTTACAGGGGGCCTTCCGAACTATGGCTACACCTTC
CDR3aa: CASSFTGGLPNYGYTF

d_gene: -
abundance: few
v_gene: TRBV5-8
j_gene: TRBJ1-6
CDR3nt: TGTGCCAGCAGCTTGCATCCGGGATCCGGCTCCTATAATTCACCCCTCCACTTT
CDR3aa: CASSLHPGSGSYNSPLHF

d_gene: TRBD2
abundance: -
v_gene: TRBV5-1
j_gene: TRBJ2-1
CDR3nt: TGCGCCAGCAGTCTGGCCGGGAGGAAAGACAATGAGCAGTTCTTC
CDR3aa: CASSLAGRKDNEQFF

d_gene: -
abundance: few
v_gene: TRBV21-1
j_gene: TRBJ1-1
CDR3nt: TGTGCCAGCAGGGAAGGACACCCCAAGAACACTGAAGCTTTCTTT
CDR3aa: CASREGHPKNTEAFF

d_gene: -
abundance: -
v_gene: TRBV24-1
j_gene: TRBJ2-3
CDR3nt: TGTGCCACCAGTGATTTCGAGGGGGGGGTCCGTAAGCAGTATTTT
CDR3aa: CATSDFEGGVRKQYF

d_gene: -
abundance: -
v_gene: TRBV5-1
j_gene: TRBJ1-1
CDR3nt: TGCGCCAGCAGCTGGGAGTGGCCGGAGGTGGCTTTCTTT
CDR3aa: CASSWEWPEVAFF

d_gene: TRBD2
abundance: once
v_gene: TRBV3-1/TRBV3-2
j_gene: TRBJ2-1
CDR3nt: TGTGCCAGCAGCCTACTAGCGGGGGGGCCTGATGAGCAGTTCTTC
CDR3aa: CASSLLAGGPDEQFF

d_gene: -
abundance: -
v_gene: TRBV6-4
j_gene: TRBJ1-2
CDR3nt: TGTGCCAGCGGGACGGGACACGGCCTCTATGGCTACACCTTC
CDR3aa: CASGTGHGLYGYTF

d_gene: -
abundance: -
v_gene: TRBV19
j_gene: TRBJ2-7
CDR3nt: TGTGCCAGTAGTACGGGTTACGAGCAGTACTTC
CDR3aa: CASSTGYEQYF

d_gene: -
abundance: -
v_gene: TRBV27
j_gene: TRBJ1-1
CDR3nt: TGTGCCACCCAGCCCCCAGGGAACACTGAAGCTTTCTTT
CDR3aa: CATQPPGNTEAFF

d_gene: -
abundance: -
v_gene: TRBV5-6
j_gene: TRBJ2-7
CDR3nt: TGTGCCAGCAGCTTGGGGACAGTCTCCTACGAGCAGTACTTC
CDR3aa: CASSLGTVSYEQYF

d_gene: -
abundance: -
v_gene: TRBV24-1
j_gene: TRBJ1-1
CDR3nt: TGTGCCACCAGTGACGGGTATGAAGCTTTCTTT
CDR3aa: CATSDGYEAFF

d_gene: -
abundance: -
v_gene: TRBV3-1/TRBV3-2
j_gene: TRBJ1-2
CDR3nt: TGTGCCAGCAGCCCCGGACAAGGTTGGCTGTCTAACTATGGCTACACCTTC
CDR3aa: CASSPGQGWLSNYGYTF

d_gene: -
abundance: -
v_gene: TRBV5-1
j_gene: TRBJ1-3
CDR3nt: TGCGCCAGCAGCTTGGTCGGCGGACTATATGGAAACACCATATATTTT
CDR3aa: CASSLVGGLYGNTIYF

d_gene: -
abundance: -
v_gene: TRBV10-1
j_gene: TRBJ2-3
CDR3nt: TGCGCCAGCAAGGGGGACGGGAATACGCAGTATTTT
CDR3aa: CASKGDGNTQYF

d_gene: -
abundance: once
v_gene: TRBV5-4
j_gene: TRBJ2-5
CDR3nt: TGTGCCAGCAGCTTAAGGACAACCTCCGAGACCCAGTACTTC
CDR3aa: CASSLRTTSETQYF

d_gene: TRBD1
abundance: few
v_gene: TRBV25-1
j_gene: TRBJ1-3
CDR3nt: TGTGCCAGCAGTAACCCGGGACAGGGGACAAACACCATATATTTT
CDR3aa: CASSNPGQGTNTIYF

d_gene: -
abundance: -
v_gene: TRBV5-4
j_gene: TRBJ1-6
CDR3nt: TGTGCCAGCAGCTTGGCCAATTTGGGCAGCCGAAATTCACCCCTCCACTTT
CDR3aa: CASSLANLGSRNSPLHF

d_gene: TRBD2
abundance: -
v_gene: TRBV12-3/TRBV12-4
j_gene: TRBJ2-1
CDR3nt: TGTGCCACCAAGCCCCGGGGGGATGAGCAGTTCTTC
CDR3aa: CATKPRGDEQFF

d_gene: TRBD1
abundance: -
v_gene: TRBV11-2
j_gene: TRBJ2-5
CDR3nt: TGTGCCAGCAGCTTAGTTGGACAGGGAGAGACCCAGTACTTC
CDR3aa: CASSLVGQGETQYF

d_gene: -
abundance: -
v_gene: TRBV2
j_gene: TRBJ2-1
CDR3nt: TGTGCCAGCAGTGAACTCCCCTATGAGCAGTTCTTC
CDR3aa: CASSELPYEQFF

d_gene: TRBD1
abundance: -
v_gene: TRBV6-2/TRBV6-3
j_gene: TRBJ1-1
CDR3nt: TGTGCCAGCAGCTTCCGGGACAGCAATGAAGCTTTCTTT
CDR3aa: CASSFRDSNEAFF